Listed below are T cell receptor beta chains from one sample, sequenced in a study of blood T cell dynamics during melanoma immunotherapy. Clones were sequenced by immunoSEQ multiplex PCR, and TCRdb holds only the in-frame ones, with some missing. The profile shows 10,000 to 12,000 clones, approximately 90% of them singletons. The source material was blood, sampled from a patient treated with checkpoint blockade. The receptors derive from a human donor with melanoma. Each CDR3 is given with its conserved first and last residue. Fields, in order: J gene, D gene, clone size, V gene, CDR3 protein, CDR3 DNA. The D gene is left open where the match is weak. Clone size is not always given. Where it is, it says once, few, many or a class for expanded clones.

J: TRBJ1-6; D: TRBD1; size: -; V: TRBV25-1; CDR3: CASSERDRPRYNSPLHF; DNA: TGTGCCAGCAGTGAAAGGGACAGACCGCGCTATAATTCACCCCTCCACTTT
J: TRBJ2-7; D: -; size: -; V: TRBV5-6; CDR3: CASSSPRVEQYF; DNA: TGTGCCAGCAGCTCACCGCGGGTTGAGCAGTACTTC
J: TRBJ2-3; D: -; size: -; V: TRBV6-6; CDR3: CASSYSRAPDTQYF; DNA: TGTGCCAGCAGTTACTCGAGGGCTCCAGATACGCAGTATTTT
J: TRBJ2-3; D: -; size: -; V: TRBV5-1; CDR3: CASSLEAGLDTQYF; DNA: TGCGCCAGCAGCTTGGAGGCAGGGTTAGATACGCAGTATTTT
J: TRBJ2-6; D: -; size: once; V: TRBV30; CDR3: CAWDGRAQSGANVLTF; DNA: TGTGCCTGGGATGGAAGGGCCCAGTCTGGGGCCAACGTCCTGACTTTC
J: TRBJ2-5; D: -; size: once; V: TRBV5-1; CDR3: CASRADIPSSKETQYF; DNA: TGCGCCAGCAGAGCCGACATACCAAGTTCTAAAGAGACCCAGTACTTC
J: TRBJ2-5; D: -; size: -; V: TRBV7-2; CDR3: CASSLENSRQETQYF; DNA: TGTGCCAGCAGCTTAGAAAACAGTAGGCAAGAGACCCAGTACTTC
J: TRBJ1-5; D: TRBD1; size: -; V: TRBV5-1; CDR3: CASSYRQGEQPQHF; DNA: TGCGCCAGCAGCTATCGACAGGGCGAACAGCCCCAGCATTTT
J: TRBJ1-4; D: -; size: -; V: TRBV11-1; CDR3: CASSPSGTPNEKLFF; DNA: TGTGCCAGCAGCCCCTCCGGGACTCCCAATGAAAAACTGTTTTTT
J: TRBJ2-2; D: -; size: -; V: TRBV4-3; CDR3: CASSEEIVQGGLFF; DNA: TGCGCCAGCAGCGAAGAAATCGTACAGGGCGGGCTGTTTTTT
J: TRBJ2-5; D: TRBD2; size: -; V: TRBV9; CDR3: CASSVAPSGVGETQYF; DNA: TGTGCCAGCAGCGTAGCGCCTAGCGGGGTAGGAGAGACCCAGTACTTC
J: TRBJ2-1; D: TRBD2; size: once; V: TRBV15; CDR3: CATSRASGNNEQFF; DNA: TGTGCCACCAGCAGAGCTAGCGGTAACAATGAGCAGTTCTTC
J: TRBJ1-2; D: -; size: -; V: TRBV5-5; CDR3: CASSLEDGYGGYTF; DNA: TGTGCCAGCAGCTTGGAGGACGGTTACGGTGGCTACACCTTC
J: TRBJ1-2; D: TRBD1; size: -; V: TRBV6-5; CDR3: CASSYQGARGYTF; DNA: TGTGCCAGCAGTTACCAGGGGGCGCGGGGCTACACCTTC
J: TRBJ1-5; D: -; size: -; V: TRBV7-2; CDR3: CASSPRFSGNQPQHF; DNA: TGTGCCAGCAGCCCGAGATTTTCGGGCAATCAGCCCCAGCATTTT
J: TRBJ1-1; D: -; size: -; V: TRBV6-5; CDR3: CASSYFYGQTEAFF; DNA: TGTGCCAGCAGTTACTTTTATGGACAGACTGAAGCTTTCTTT
J: TRBJ2-3; D: TRBD2; size: -; V: TRBV11-2; CDR3: CASSSRTSGGPDTQYF; DNA: TGTGCCAGCAGCTCCCGGACTAGCGGGGGGCCGGATACGCAGTATTTT
J: TRBJ1-6; D: TRBD1; size: -; V: TRBV6-1; CDR3: CASRDDRGGDSPLHF; DNA: TGTGCCAGCAGGGATGACAGGGGAGGCGATTCACCCCTCCACTTT
J: TRBJ1-2; D: -; size: -; V: TRBV14; CDR3: CASSQGWSPNYGYTF; DNA: TGTGCCAGCAGCCAAGGATGGTCCCCTAACTATGGCTACACCTTC
J: TRBJ2-1; D: TRBD1; size: -; V: TRBV6-5; CDR3: CASRGLSGGSDEQFF; DNA: TGTGCCAGCAGAGGCCTATCAGGGGGTAGCGATGAGCAGTTCTTC